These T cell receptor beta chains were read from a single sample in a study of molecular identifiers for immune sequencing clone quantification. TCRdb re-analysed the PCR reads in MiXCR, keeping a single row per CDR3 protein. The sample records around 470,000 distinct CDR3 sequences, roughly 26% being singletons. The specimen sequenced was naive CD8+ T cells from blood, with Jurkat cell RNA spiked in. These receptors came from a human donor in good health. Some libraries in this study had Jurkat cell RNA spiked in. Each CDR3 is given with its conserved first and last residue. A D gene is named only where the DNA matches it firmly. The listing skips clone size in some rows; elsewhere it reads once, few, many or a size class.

CDR3aa: CAWGAGASNTGELFF
CDR3nt: TGTGCCTGGGGAGCGGGAGCCTCGAACACCGGGGAGCTGTTTTTT
j_gene: TRBJ2-2
d_gene: TRBD2
v_gene: TRBV30
abundance: many

CDR3aa: CSVEIRDTYEQCF
CDR3nt: TGCAGCGTTGAAATCCGGGACACCTACGAGCAGTGCTTC
j_gene: TRBJ2-7
d_gene: -
v_gene: TRBV29-1
abundance: -

CDR3aa: CASSPPRDRGLAEAFF
CDR3nt: TGTGCCAGCAGCCCCCCCCGGGACAGGGGACTTGCTGAAGCTTTCTTT
j_gene: TRBJ1-1
d_gene: TRBD1
v_gene: TRBV7-2
abundance: few

CDR3aa: CASSSGLSKRNQYF
CDR3nt: TGTGCCAGCAGTTCGGGACTGTCCAAGAGGAACCAGTACTTC
j_gene: TRBJ2-5
d_gene: -
v_gene: TRBV12-3/TRBV12-4
abundance: few

CDR3aa: CASSSGQGPGQPQHF
CDR3nt: TGTGCCAGCAGCTCTGGGCAGGGGCCTGGTCAGCCCCAGCATTTT
j_gene: TRBJ1-5
d_gene: -
v_gene: TRBV6-2/TRBV6-3
abundance: many

CDR3aa: CASSYAGTNTEAFF
CDR3nt: TGTGCCAGCAGTTACGCAGGCACGAACACTGAAGCTTTCTTT
j_gene: TRBJ1-1
d_gene: -
v_gene: TRBV6-5
abundance: many

CDR3aa: CASSPLLATTADQPQHF
CDR3nt: TGTGCCAGCAGTCCCCTTCTAGCTACGACAGCAGATCAGCCCCAGCATTTT
j_gene: TRBJ1-5
d_gene: -
v_gene: TRBV12-3/TRBV12-4
abundance: -

CDR3aa: CASSQGLAITDTQYF
CDR3nt: TGTGCCAGCAGCCAGGGACTAGCGATCACAGATACGCAGTATTTT
j_gene: TRBJ2-3
d_gene: TRBD2
v_gene: TRBV11-2
abundance: many

CDR3aa: CASRLDRGPGNTIYF
CDR3nt: TGTGCCAGCAGACTAGACAGAGGGCCTGGAAACACCATATATTTT
j_gene: TRBJ1-3
d_gene: -
v_gene: TRBV7-6
abundance: few

CDR3aa: CASSPSTGNPYEQHF
CDR3nt: TGTGCCAGCTCACCCAGTACGGGAAATCCCTACGAGCAGCACTTC
j_gene: TRBJ2-7
d_gene: -
v_gene: TRBV18
abundance: -

CDR3aa: CARATGGNTGELFF
CDR3nt: TGTGCCAGGGCGACAGGGGGAAATACCGGGGAGCTGTTTTTT
j_gene: TRBJ2-2
d_gene: TRBD1
v_gene: TRBV2
abundance: -

CDR3aa: CASSQDYPTMDTQYF
CDR3nt: TGCGCCAGCAGCCAAGACTACCCCACGATGGATACGCAGTATTTT
j_gene: TRBJ2-3
d_gene: -
v_gene: TRBV4-1
abundance: few

CDR3aa: CASSPKTRLYEQFF
CDR3nt: TGTGCCAGCAGTCCTAAGACTAGATTGTATGAGCAGTTCTTC
j_gene: TRBJ2-1
d_gene: -
v_gene: TRBV6-2/TRBV6-3
abundance: -

CDR3aa: CASSSYLDTQYF
CDR3nt: TGTGCCAGCAGTTCCTACCTCGATACGCAGTATTTT
j_gene: TRBJ2-3
d_gene: -
v_gene: TRBV12-3/TRBV12-4
abundance: once

CDR3aa: CAWSLGSNTGELFF
CDR3nt: TGTGCCTGGAGTTTGGGGTCGAACACCGGGGAGCTGTTTTTT
j_gene: TRBJ2-2
d_gene: -
v_gene: TRBV30
abundance: -

CDR3aa: CASSQDGRGSEAFF
CDR3nt: TGCGCCAGCAGCCAAGATGGGCGAGGGAGTGAAGCTTTCTTT
j_gene: TRBJ1-1
d_gene: -
v_gene: TRBV4-3
abundance: many

CDR3aa: CASSLLNYGYTF
CDR3nt: TGTGCCAGCAGCTTGCTTAACTATGGCTACACCTTC
j_gene: TRBJ1-2
d_gene: -
v_gene: TRBV7-9
abundance: few

CDR3aa: CARSVGTEQFF
CDR3nt: TGTGCCAGAAGCGTGGGGACAGAGCAGTTCTTC
j_gene: TRBJ2-1
d_gene: -
v_gene: TRBV9
abundance: -

CDR3aa: CASNPGGGEYQPQHF
CDR3nt: TGTGCCAGTAACCCCGGGGGTGGGGAGTATCAGCCCCAGCATTTT
j_gene: TRBJ1-5
d_gene: -
v_gene: TRBV19
abundance: -

CDR3aa: CSATFGVAEETQYF
CDR3nt: TGCAGTGCTACCTTTGGTGTAGCAGAAGAGACCCAGTACTTC
j_gene: TRBJ2-5
d_gene: -
v_gene: TRBV20-1
abundance: -

CDR3aa: CAGSEAMIGVNTEAFF
CDR3nt: TGTGCCGGCAGTGAAGCGATGATTGGGGTTAACACTGAAGCTTTCTTT
j_gene: TRBJ1-1
d_gene: -
v_gene: TRBV2
abundance: -

CDR3aa: CASSLISLQETQYF
CDR3nt: TGTGCCAGCAGCCTAATCAGCCTTCAAGAGACCCAGTACTTC
j_gene: TRBJ2-5
d_gene: -
v_gene: TRBV11-2
abundance: few

CDR3aa: CSARVTPFTETQYF
CDR3nt: TGCAGTGCTCGAGTGACTCCATTCACAGAGACCCAGTACTTC
j_gene: TRBJ2-5
d_gene: -
v_gene: TRBV20-1
abundance: -

CDR3aa: CASSQAVTTGELFF
CDR3nt: TGTGCCAGCAGCCAGGCAGTTACTACCGGGGAGCTGTTTTTT
j_gene: TRBJ2-2
d_gene: -
v_gene: TRBV14
abundance: few

CDR3aa: CASSYSVIPREDTQYF
CDR3nt: TGTGCCAGCAGTTACTCGGTCATACCCCGCGAGGATACGCAGTATTTT
j_gene: TRBJ2-3
d_gene: -
v_gene: TRBV6-2/TRBV6-3
abundance: few

CDR3aa: CASSLGQGGITEAFF
CDR3nt: TGTGCCAGCAGCTTAGGACAGGGCGGTATCACTGAAGCTTTCTTT
j_gene: TRBJ1-1
d_gene: TRBD1
v_gene: TRBV7-8
abundance: many

CDR3aa: CASSVDGTVNTGELFF
CDR3nt: TGTGCCAGCAGCGTAGATGGGACAGTCAACACCGGGGAGCTGTTTTTT
j_gene: TRBJ2-2
d_gene: TRBD1
v_gene: TRBV9
abundance: -

CDR3aa: CASSLGTGDEKLFF
CDR3nt: TGCGCCAGCAGCTTGGGGACAGGGGATGAAAAACTGTTTTTT
j_gene: TRBJ1-4
d_gene: TRBD1
v_gene: TRBV5-1
abundance: many

CDR3aa: CASSAESSGANVLTF
CDR3nt: TGTGCCAGCAGCGCAGAGAGCTCTGGGGCCAACGTCCTGACTTTC
j_gene: TRBJ2-6
d_gene: -
v_gene: TRBV6-5
abundance: many

CDR3aa: CASSVENSNYGYTF
CDR3nt: TGTGCCAGCAGCGTAGAGAATTCTAACTATGGCTACACCTTC
j_gene: TRBJ1-2
d_gene: -
v_gene: TRBV9
abundance: -

CDR3aa: CASVAKLSSYEQYF
CDR3nt: TGTGCCAGCGTCGCGAAGCTCAGCTCCTACGAGCAGTACTTC
j_gene: TRBJ2-7
d_gene: -
v_gene: TRBV6-6
abundance: many

CDR3aa: CASPLGSNTEAFF
CDR3nt: TGTGCCAGCCCCTTAGGCTCGAACACTGAAGCTTTCTTT
j_gene: TRBJ1-1
d_gene: -
v_gene: TRBV6-1
abundance: -

CDR3aa: CASRLDAYSNQPQHF
CDR3nt: TGTGCCAGCAGGCTGGACGCATATAGCAATCAGCCCCAGCATTTT
j_gene: TRBJ1-5
d_gene: -
v_gene: TRBV6-6
abundance: many

CDR3aa: CSVEWIGGTEAFF
CDR3nt: TGCAGCGTTGAATGGATAGGGGGGACTGAAGCTTTCTTT
j_gene: TRBJ1-1
d_gene: -
v_gene: TRBV29-1
abundance: many

CDR3aa: CASSYFNLGRTYEQYF
CDR3nt: TGTGCCAGCAGTTACTTCAACTTGGGACGGACCTACGAGCAGTACTTC
j_gene: TRBJ2-7
d_gene: -
v_gene: TRBV6-5
abundance: many

CDR3aa: CASSLPNQKEAQYF
CDR3nt: TGTGCCAGCAGCTTACCGAACCAAAAAGAGGCCCAGTACTTC
j_gene: TRBJ2-5
d_gene: -
v_gene: TRBV7-9
abundance: -

CDR3aa: CSMEVGVGSDTQYF
CDR3nt: TGCAGCATGGAGGTGGGAGTTGGTAGCGATACGCAGTATTTT
j_gene: TRBJ2-3
d_gene: -
v_gene: TRBV29-1
abundance: -

CDR3aa: CASSSGANVLTF
CDR3nt: TGTGCCAGCAGCTCTGGGGCCAACGTCCTGACTTTC
j_gene: TRBJ2-6
d_gene: -
v_gene: TRBV12-3/TRBV12-4
abundance: many

CDR3aa: CASSLVIAGVEETQYF
CDR3nt: TGTGCCAGCAGCTTGGTAATAGCGGGAGTTGAAGAGACCCAGTACTTC
j_gene: TRBJ2-5
d_gene: TRBD2
v_gene: TRBV5-6
abundance: -

CDR3aa: CASSPRTEWVAGELFF
CDR3nt: TGTGCCAGCAGCCCACGGACTGAATGGGTCGCCGGGGAGCTGTTTTTT
j_gene: TRBJ2-2
d_gene: -
v_gene: TRBV13
abundance: -

CDR3aa: CASSQGVNSYEQYF
CDR3nt: TGCGCCAGCAGCCAAGGCGTTAATTCCTACGAGCAGTACTTC
j_gene: TRBJ2-7
d_gene: -
v_gene: TRBV4-1
abundance: few

CDR3aa: CASSYPRNTEAFF
CDR3nt: TGTGCCAGCAGTTACCCCAGAAACACTGAAGCTTTCTTT
j_gene: TRBJ1-1
d_gene: -
v_gene: TRBV6-7
abundance: few

CDR3aa: CASGSRTSYVTDTQYF
CDR3nt: TGTGCCAGCGGTTCCCGGACTAGCTATGTTACAGATACGCAGTATTTT
j_gene: TRBJ2-3
d_gene: TRBD2
v_gene: TRBV28
abundance: -

CDR3aa: CASSNTGSPANYGYTF
CDR3nt: TGTGCCAGCAGTAACACAGGGAGTCCGGCTAACTATGGCTACACCTTC
j_gene: TRBJ1-2
d_gene: -
v_gene: TRBV28
abundance: few

CDR3aa: CASSPRLAGVETQYF
CDR3nt: TGTGCCAGCAGCCCAAGACTAGCGGGAGTAGAGACCCAGTACTTC
j_gene: TRBJ2-5
d_gene: TRBD2
v_gene: TRBV14
abundance: many

CDR3aa: CASRPGLAGVVETQYF
CDR3nt: TGTGCCAGCCGCCCAGGACTAGCGGGAGTGGTGGAGACCCAGTACTTC
j_gene: TRBJ2-5
d_gene: TRBD2
v_gene: TRBV11-2
abundance: -

CDR3aa: CATSRELAGPPYEQYF
CDR3nt: TGTGCCACCAGCAGAGAGTTGGCGGGACCACCTTACGAGCAGTACTTC
j_gene: TRBJ2-7
d_gene: -
v_gene: TRBV15
abundance: -

CDR3aa: CAAPGELFF
CDR3nt: TGTGCAGCCCCCGGGGAGCTGTTTTTT
j_gene: TRBJ2-2
d_gene: -
v_gene: TRBV9
abundance: many

CDR3aa: CSLNEPQKTEETQYF
CDR3nt: TGCAGTTTAAACGAACCCCAAAAGACAGAAGAGACCCAGTACTTC
j_gene: TRBJ2-5
d_gene: -
v_gene: TRBV20-1
abundance: -

CDR3aa: CSARVFGSSTDTQYF
CDR3nt: TGCAGTGCTAGAGTCTTTGGAAGTAGCACAGATACGCAGTATTTT
j_gene: TRBJ2-3
d_gene: -
v_gene: TRBV20-1
abundance: many

CDR3aa: CSARTGTSLEQYF
CDR3nt: TGCAGTGCTCGTACCGGGACTAGCCTAGAGCAGTACTTC
j_gene: TRBJ2-7
d_gene: TRBD2
v_gene: TRBV20-1
abundance: many

CDR3aa: CASSGPGELEQYF
CDR3nt: TGTGCCAGTAGTGGCCCTGGGGAGTTGGAGCAGTACTTC
j_gene: TRBJ2-7
d_gene: -
v_gene: TRBV19
abundance: few

CDR3aa: CASSVLSGRANEQYF
CDR3nt: TGTGCCAGCAGCGTACTTAGCGGGAGGGCCAACGAGCAGTACTTC
j_gene: TRBJ2-7
d_gene: TRBD2
v_gene: TRBV6-2/TRBV6-3
abundance: -

CDR3aa: CASSLVRTNTGELFF
CDR3nt: TGTGCCAGCAGCTTAGTACGTACGAACACCGGGGAGCTGTTTTTT
j_gene: TRBJ2-2
d_gene: -
v_gene: TRBV7-8
abundance: many

CDR3aa: CASSTYTEAFF
CDR3nt: TGTGCCAGCAGTACATACACTGAAGCTTTCTTT
j_gene: TRBJ1-1
d_gene: -
v_gene: TRBV6-2/TRBV6-3
abundance: few

CDR3aa: CTSSFIGTEAFF
CDR3nt: TGTACCAGCAGCTTTATTGGCACTGAAGCTTTCTTT
j_gene: TRBJ1-1
d_gene: -
v_gene: TRBV5-3
abundance: -

CDR3aa: CSARDAPLSNQPQHF
CDR3nt: TGCAGTGCTAGAGATGCCCCCCTGAGCAATCAGCCCCAGCATTTT
j_gene: TRBJ1-5
d_gene: -
v_gene: TRBV20-1
abundance: many

CDR3aa: CASSQTAGRSYEQYF
CDR3nt: TGTGCCAGCAGTCAAACAGCGGGGAGGTCCTACGAGCAGTACTTC
j_gene: TRBJ2-7
d_gene: TRBD2
v_gene: TRBV27
abundance: -

CDR3aa: CASSLGLVVSRGEQFF
CDR3nt: TGTGCCAGCAGCTTAGGCCTAGTAGTTTCTAGGGGTGAGCAGTTCTTC
j_gene: TRBJ2-1
d_gene: -
v_gene: TRBV7-9
abundance: -

CDR3aa: CASSLLGGFDEQYF
CDR3nt: TGTGCCAGCAGCCTTTTGGGGGGATTCGACGAGCAGTACTTC
j_gene: TRBJ2-7
d_gene: -
v_gene: TRBV11-1
abundance: -